These 15 T cell receptor beta chains share one sample of origin, sequenced in a study of T cells after yellow fever vaccination. TCRdb processed the 5' RACE reads anew with MiXCR; each CDR3 protein has one entry. The data show tens of thousands of distinct CDR3 sequences, with roughly 8% seen just once and less than 50% held by the top ten. This specimen consisted of CD8+ T cells sorted from PBMCs, obtained on the day of the yellow fever booster vaccination. All receptors derive from a man aged 30 to 39 who received the YFV17D yellow fever vaccine.

This clonotype was counted many times. The V and J genes are TRBV6-5 and TRBJ1-6, with D possibly TRBD1 on 5 matching bases. Germline loops: CDR1 MNHEY, CDR2 SVGAGI. V was clipped by 4 bases and J by 7 bases, with 11 bases between them. This CDR3 contains 14 residues. The CDR3: CASSLGEVNSPLHF. The CDR3 DNA is TGTGCCAGCAGTTTAGGGGAGGTCAATTCACCCCTCCACTTT.

The CDR3 DNA reads as TGTGCCAGTAGTAAGGACACCTCCTACGAGCAGTACTTC. As protein: CASSKDTSYEQYF. The V gene is TRBV19, the J gene TRBJ2-7; maybe TRBD1 (5 bases). The CDR3 has 13 residues. Trimming shortened V by 4 bases and J by 0 bases, and 7 bases separated the two germline ends. CDR1 and CDR2 (germline): LNHDA, SQIVND (reference sequence).

The V gene is TRBV10-1, the J gene TRBJ2-7, with a weak D call TRBD2 (6 bases). Germline V lookup: CDR1 WNHNN, CDR2 SYGVQD (reference sequence). This CDR3 contains 13 residues. V dropped 5 bases and J dropped 0 bases, with 8 bases sitting between them. The CDR3 reads CASSREISYEQYF. Written as DNA, the CDR3 is TGCGCCAGCAGTCGGGAGATCTCCTACGAGCAGTACTTC.

The table lists this clonotype with a few counts. The chain joins TRBV7-9 to TRBJ2-7; D unclear. Germline V gene data show CDR1 as SEHNR and CDR2 as FQNEAQ (reference sequence). V dropped 5 bases and J dropped 3 bases, with 14 bases sitting between them. CDR3 size: 14 residues. In nucleotides, the CDR3 is TGTGCCAGCAGCGTCGGTGGGTCCCTCTACGAGCAGTACTTC. Amino acids: CASSVGGSLYEQYF.

This clonotype was counted ten times or more. J is TRBJ1-3 and V is TRBV7-2; no firm D call. V was cut by 5 bases and J by 6 bases, with 11 bases left in between. CDR1 is SGHTA, CDR2 FQGNSA, per germline. The CDR3 is 13 residues long. In nucleotides, the CDR3 is TGTGCCAGCAGCCTCCCCTTTGCAAACACCATATATTTT. This gives the protein CASSLPFANTIYF.

CDR3 sequence reads: CAWSPDRGEQYF. Here the CDR3 DNA reads TGTGCCTGGAGCCCCGACCGGGGCGAGCAGTACTTC. V and J are TRBV30 and TRBJ2-7; D perhaps matches TRBD2 (5 bases). The V gene's germline CDR1 is GTSNPN and CDR2 SVGIG (reference sequence). This CDR3 spans 12 amino acids. V lost 3 bases, J lost 6 bases, and 12 bases lay in between. The variable domain in full, completed from reference TRBV30 and TRBJ2-7, reads SQTIHQWPATLVQPVGSPLSLECTVEGTSNPNLYWYRQAAGRGLQLLFYSVGIGQISSEVPQNLSASRPQDRQFILSSKKLLLSDSGFYLCAWSPDRGEQYFGPGTRLTVT.

This clonotype was observed a handful of times. V gene TRBV7-9 combines with J gene TRBJ2-1, with TRBD2 matching 7 bases. The V segment lost 7 bases and the J segment 6 bases; nucleotides outside the gene matches: 9. Germline CDR1 is SEHNR and CDR2 is FQNEAQ (reference sequence). CDR3 length: 14 amino acids. The CDR3 loop reads CASIHETSFNEQFF. CDR3 in DNA: TGTGCCAGCATACACGAGACTAGCTTCAATGAGCAGTTCTTC.

In its sample, this clonotype was seen a few times. The J gene is TRBJ2-7, the V gene TRBV7-9; 8 bases are shared with TRBD1. The CDR3 contains 16 residues. Germline V CDR1 and CDR2: SEHNR, FQNEAQ (reference sequence). The V segment lost 5 bases and the J segment 0 bases; nucleotides outside the gene matches: 9. The DNA for the CDR3 is TGTGCCAGCAGCCCATCGACAGGGGTTCTCTCCTACGAGCAGTACTTC. Protein product: CASSPSTGVLSYEQYF. The complete variable domain, with remaining parts taken from reference TRBV7-9 and TRBJ2-7, reads DTGVSQNPRHKITKRGQNVTFRCDPISEHNRLYWYRQTLGQGPEFLTYFQNEAQLEKSRLLSDRFSAERPKGSFSTLEIQRTEQGDSAMYLCASSPSTGVLSYEQYFGPGTRLTVT.

Remarks on this clonotype: The junction and the germline gene differ at one end; a read error may be behind it. This sequence joins TRBV7-8 and TRBJ2-1; tentatively, D is TRBD1 or TRBD2 (7 bases each). Germline V gene lookup returns CDR1 SGHVS and CDR2 FQNEAQ. The CDR3 runs 16 residues. The CDR3 nucleotides are TGTGTCAGCAGCTTAGGGGGCCGCGGGGGCTACAATGAGCAGTTCTTC. This gives the protein CVSSLGGRGGYNEQFF.

The chain recombines TRBV7-9 with TRBJ2-2; D is undetermined. V dropped 7 bases and J dropped 6 bases, with 9 bases sitting between them. Per germline, CDR1 SEHNR and CDR2 FQNEAQ (reference sequence). This CDR3 spans 12 amino acids. In DNA form, the CDR3 reads TGTGCCAGCATTGGACGGGCCGGGGAGCTGTTTTTT. Translation: CASIGRAGELFF.

This clonotype was seen ten or more times. The chain employs TRBV12-5 and TRBJ2-7, with a tentative D call TRBD2 (6 bases). Germline V gene sequence: CDR1 LGHNT, CDR2 FRNRAP. The V end lost 7 bases, the J end lost 3 bases, and 10 bases lay between the germline ends. There are 12 residues in the CDR3. The CDR3 bases are TGTGCTAGTGCCTTCGGGGGCTACGAGCAGTACTTC. Translating it yields CASAFGGYEQYF.

This rearrangement joins TRBV3-1 to TRBJ2-3; the match to TRBD2 covers 11 bases. Losses at the gene ends were 4 bases for V and 2 bases for J; bases not matched to a gene: 5. The CDR3 consists of 16 residues. From germline, CDR1 is LGHDT and CDR2 YNNKEL (reference sequence). In DNA, the CDR3 is TGTGCCAGCAGCCCTAGCGGGAGGACTCTCACAGATACGCAGTATTTT. This gives the protein CASSPSGRTLTDTQYF.

This chain joins TRBV6-4 and TRBJ1-1; D ambiguous. Deletions cut 2 bases from V and 1 base from J, with 5 bases between. The CDR3 length is 13 residues. The germline gives CDR1 MRHNA, CDR2 SNTAGT. The DNA for the CDR3 is TGTGCCAGCAGTGACGCCGCGAACACTGAAGCTTTCTTT. This sequence encodes CASSDAANTEAFF.

This clonotype has a handful of counts. This chain connects TRBV5-1 to TRBJ1-1; D possibly corresponds to TRBD1 (6 bases). The CDR3 length is 16 residues. CDR1 is SGHRS, CDR2 YFSETQ, per germline. Trimming took off 3 bases at V and 3 bases at J, with 18 bases between the two ends. The CDR3 bases are TGCGCCAGCAGCTCGCCAGGGGCCGCCCGGGACACTGAAGCTTTCTTT. Translating gives CASSSPGAARDTEAFF.

V gene TRBV25-1 combines with J gene TRBJ2-3; D not resolved. This CDR3 is 14 amino acids long. The V and J ends lost 6 bases and 0 bases respectively, with 10 bases between them. Germline V gives CDR1 MGHDK, CDR2 SYGVNS. CDR3 residues: CASSEMGSTDTQYF. Written as DNA, the CDR3 is TGTGCCAGCAGCGAAATGGGAAGCACAGATACGCAGTATTTT.